The present entry profiles one T cell receptor (beta chain) with its context. These data are taken from a study of T cell changes during pregnancy in multiple sclerosis. TCRdb's copy holds only in-frame clones and misses some; the assay was immunoSEQ multiplex PCR. Of 55,000 to 65,000 clones listed, more than 75% are singletons. This CDR3 comprises 14 residues. The germline CDR1 and CDR2 sequences are SGHTA and FQGNSA. Trimming cost V 1 base and J 5 bases, with 11 bases left between them. This sequence originates from a female donor in good health, enrolled as a control in a pregnancy study. The material was peripheral blood, obtained in the first trimester of pregnancy. The rearrangement links TRBV7-2 to TRBJ1-1, with D possibly TRBD1 on 5 matching bases. The CDR3 loop reads CASSLGQGETEAFF. The DNA of the CDR3 is TGTGCCAGCAGCTTAGGGCAGGGCGAGACTGAAGCTTTCTTT.